The 25 T cell receptor beta chains given below trace back to one sample, sequenced in a study of cytomegalovirus exposure and HLA in healthy donors. The study ran its PCR with 60 Vbeta and 13 Jbeta primers. Sequencing was performed with immunoSEQ multiplex PCR; in TCRdb, only in-frame clones are kept and a portion is missing. Among around 150,000 clones listed, roughly 70% were seen once. Material: PBMCs. Receptors originate from a woman between 50 and 59 years old in good health and CMV-seropositive.

The rearrangement uses TRBV5-1 and TRBJ2-5, with 7 positions matching TRBD2. V lost 0 bases, J lost 1 base, and 3 bases stayed unmatched. The CDR3 sequence is 15 residues long. The V gene's germline CDR1 is SGHRS and CDR2 YFSETQ. This CDR3 reads CASSLAASGQETQYF. The CDR3 region has the DNA TGCGCCAGCAGCTTGGCTGCTAGCGGCCAAGAGACCCAGTACTTC. The complete variable domain, with remaining parts taken from reference TRBV5-1 and TRBJ2-5, reads KAGVTQTPRYLIKTRGQQVTLSCSPISGHRSVSWYQQTPGQGLQFLFEYFSETQRNKGNFPGRFSGRQFSNSRSEMNVSTLELGDSALYLCASSLAASGQETQYFGPGTRLLVL.

This clone was counted once. The V and J genes are TRBV5-1 and TRBJ1-1, with D hard to call. This CDR3 is 14 amino acids long. Trimming left V 0 bases short and J 0 bases short, with 6 bases between. Germline CDR1 SGHRS, CDR2 YFSETQ. The CDR3 region is CASSLDGVNTEAFF. Written as DNA, the CDR3 is TGCGCCAGCAGCTTGGATGGAGTGAACACTGAAGCTTTCTTT.

The V call is TRBV10-1, the J call TRBJ2-3; D remains unclear. Germline values: CDR1 WNHNN, CDR2 SYGVQD (reference sequence). The CDR3 is 14 residues long. V was pared by 0 bases and J by 4 bases, with 8 bases between. CDR3 region: CASSESRTADTQYF. CDR3 coding DNA: TGCGCCAGCAGTGAGTCGAGAACCGCAGATACGCAGTATTTT.

The J gene is TRBJ2-7, the V gene TRBV5-4; no clear D. Per the germline V gene, CDR1 is SGHNT and CDR2 is YYREEE (reference sequence). Trimming stripped 1 base from V and 5 bases from J, with 4 bases between. The CDR3 is made up of 11 amino acids. CDR3 amino acids: CASSLRDEQYF. CDR3 in DNA: TGTGCCAGCAGCTTGCGGGACGAGCAGTACTTC.

This rearrangement joins TRBV15 to TRBJ2-7; 8 nucleotides align to TRBD2. This CDR3 spans 14 amino acids. The germline gives CDR1 LNHNV, CDR2 YYDKDF (reference sequence). V lost 8 bases, J lost 4 bases, and 10 bases stayed unmatched. The DNA for the CDR3 is TGTGCCACCCGGGAGGGGTCCTGGACTTACGAGCAGTACTTC. Its translation is CATREGSWTYEQYF. Based on the CDR3 plus reference TRBV15 and TRBJ2-7, the full variable domain is DAMVIQNPRYQVTQFGKPVTLSCSQTLNHNVMYWYQQKSSQAPKLLFHYYDKDFNNEADTPDNFQSRRPNTSFCFLDIRSPGLGDTAMYLCATREGSWTYEQYFGPGTRLTVT.

This clone was picked up a small number of times. The chain uses TRBV18 and TRBJ1-1; D is uncertain. The CDR3 has 12 residues. Trimming removed 6 bases from V and 4 bases from J, with 9 bases in between. Germline CDR1 KGHSH, CDR2 LQKENI. The CDR3 is CASSASGTEAFF. As DNA, the CDR3 is TGTGCCAGCTCCGCGTCTGGCACTGAAGCTTTCTTT. Using reference TRBV18 and TRBJ1-1 for the parts outside the CDR3, the full variable domain is NAGVMQNPRHLVRRRGQEARLRCSPMKGHSHVYWYRQLPEEGLKFMVYLQKENIIDESGMPKERFSAEFPKEGPSILRIQQVVRGDSAAYFCASSASGTEAFFGQGTRLTVV.

The chain has TRBV5-6 and TRBJ1-3, with a weak D call TRBD1 (5 bases). Between the trimmed V and J ends, which lost 0 bases and 8 bases, there was a span of 12 bases. CDR3 length: 14 residues. The germline gives CDR1 SGHDT, CDR2 YYEEEE. CDR3 sequence: CASSLVQGEHTIYF. The CDR3 bases are TGTGCCAGCAGCTTGGTCCAGGGTGAGCACACCATATATTTT.

V gene TRBV6-5 combines with J gene TRBJ2-3; 8 positions agree with TRBD2. The CDR3 is made up of 16 amino acids. The V segment lost 0 bases and the J segment 0 bases; nucleotides outside the gene matches: 2. Germline loops: CDR1 MNHEY, CDR2 SVGAGI. The CDR3 bases are TGTGCCAGCAGTTACTCTAGCGGGGCTAGCACAGATACGCAGTATTTT. Its protein is CASSYSSGASTDTQYF.

This clone has a single count. The V and J genes are TRBV19 and TRBJ2-3; unclear D gene. Trimming stripped 2 bases from V and 1 base from J, with 10 bases between. CDR1 and CDR2 from the germline V gene are LNHDA and SQIVND (reference sequence). This CDR3 comprises 15 residues. CDR3 DNA sequence: TGTGCCAGTAGTATAAACGGAGCTCGCACAGATACGCAGTATTTT. Translated, it gives CASSINGARTDTQYF.

There are a few counts of this clone. The chain is built from TRBV4-2 and TRBJ1-2, with D tentatively TRBD1 (6 bases). The CDR3 length is 17 residues. Germline CDR1 and CDR2: LGHNA and YNFKEQ. V dropped 5 bases and J dropped 2 bases, with 21 bases sitting between them. CDR3 sequence reads: CASSLEDSIWLNYGYTF. CDR3 nucleotide sequence: TGTGCCAGCAGCTTGGAGGACAGTATTTGGTTGAACTATGGCTACACCTTC.

The genes are TRBV6-1 and TRBJ2-5, with a weak D call TRBD1 (5 bases). V lost 5 bases, J lost 7 bases, and 14 bases lay in between. The germline CDR1 and CDR2 sequences are MNHNS and SASEGT. The CDR3 runs to 13 residues. Here the CDR3 DNA reads TGTGCCAGCAGTTCAACAGGAAGAGGGACCCAGTACTTC. The encoded protein is CASSSTGRGTQYF.

This clone was seen just once. The gene calls are TRBV27 and TRBJ1-1; possible D gene TRBD1, 6 bases. CDR1 is MNHEY and CDR2 is SMNVEV in the germline V gene (reference sequence). Trimming removed 7 bases at V and 3 bases at J, with 15 bases between. The length of the CDR3 is 14 residues. The CDR3 is CASTLAAGDTEAFF. In DNA, the CDR3 is TGTGCCAGCACCCTAGCGGCAGGGGACACTGAAGCTTTCTTT.

The V and J genes are TRBV10-3 and TRBJ2-1, with 9 bases fitting TRBD1. Germline V gene sequence: CDR1 ENHRY, CDR2 SYGVKD. Losses at the gene ends were 6 bases for V and 4 bases for J; bases not matched to a gene: 13. CDR3 size: 17 residues. CDR3 DNA: TGTGCCATCAGAGACTCAAAAACAGGGGGCGCGTACAATGAGCAGTTCTTC. Amino acids: CAIRDSKTGGAYNEQFF.

This chain uses TRBV5-1 with TRBJ2-3; 12 bases fit TRBD1. Germline V gene sequence: CDR1 SGHRS, CDR2 YFSETQ. V trimming: 0 bases; J trimming: 5 bases; junction bases outside the gene matches: 7. The CDR3 length is 17 residues. The CDR3 region is CASSLGRGQGAQDTQYF. CDR3 DNA sequence: TGCGCCAGCAGCTTGGGGAGGGGACAGGGGGCACAAGATACGCAGTATTTT. The complete variable domain, with remaining parts taken from reference TRBV5-1 and TRBJ2-3, reads KAGVTQTPRYLIKTRGQQVTLSCSPISGHRSVSWYQQTPGQGLQFLFEYFSETQRNKGNFPGRFSGRQFSNSRSEMNVSTLELGDSALYLCASSLGRGQGAQDTQYFGPGTRLTVL.

The rearrangement joins TRBV6-1 to TRBJ1-5; D remains ambiguous. The CDR3 is made up of 13 amino acids. The germline V gene encodes CDR1 MNHNS and CDR2 SASEGT. Between the trimmed V and J ends, which lost 0 bases and 9 bases, there was a span of 9 bases. This CDR3 is CASSEARGRPQHF. The CDR3 DNA sequence: TGTGCCAGCAGTGAAGCCCGAGGGAGGCCCCAGCATTTT.

This clone is classed as medium-sized (0.01 to 0.1%). The chain carries TRBV30 and TRBJ1-1; tentatively, D is TRBD1 (5 bases). The germline V and J ends were trimmed by 3 bases and 4 bases, with 15 bases remaining between them. This CDR3 contains 14 residues. Germline V gene lookup returns CDR1 GTSNPN and CDR2 SVGIG (reference sequence). The CDR3, as DNA: TGTGCCTGGAGGGGGGGGGAATGGATCACTGAAGCTTTCTTT. Its protein product is CAWRGGEWITEAFF.

V usage is TRBV19 and J usage is TRBJ1-6; 8 bases line up with TRBD1. This CDR3 spans 15 amino acids. CDR1 and CDR2 from the germline V gene are LNHDA and SQIVND (reference sequence). The J segment lost 9 bases and the V segment lost 5 bases, leaving 9 bases of the junction unmatched. The CDR3 loop is CASSSLGQGGSPLHF. In nucleotides, the CDR3 is TGTGCCAGTAGTTCTCTAGGACAGGGCGGTTCACCCCTCCACTTT.

This chain joins TRBV12-5 and TRBJ1-1, with 10 bases that match TRBD1. Germline assignment: CDR1 LGHNT and CDR2 FRNRAP. The CDR3 sequence is 12 residues long. Trimming cost V 6 bases and J 7 bases; bases outside gene matches: 2. The CDR3 region is CASGRDRGEAFF. As DNA, the CDR3 is TGTGCTAGTGGCCGGGACAGGGGTGAAGCTTTCTTT. Together with reference TRBV12-5 and TRBJ1-1, the CDR3 gives the full variable domain: DARVTQTPRHKVTEMGQEVTMRCQPILGHNTVFWYRQTMMQGLELLAYFRNRAPLDDSGMPKDRFSAEMPDATLATLKIQPSEPRDSAVYFCASGRDRGEAFFGQGTRLTVV.

The rearrangement uses TRBV7-3 and TRBJ2-5; TRBD2 is a possible D gene (5 bases). The ends were cut back, 2 bases at V and 1 base at J, with 14 bases in the middle. The length of the CDR3 is 16 residues. Germline loops: CDR1 SGHTA, CDR2 FQGTGA. CDR3 in DNA: TGTGCCAGCAGCTTAGGTCTAGCAAACCGCCAAGAGACCCAGTACTTC. Protein sequence: CASSLGLANRQETQYF. The whole variable domain, filled in from reference TRBV7-3 and TRBJ2-5, reads GAGVSQTPSNKVTEKGKYVELRCDPISGHTALYWYRQSLGQGPEFLIYFQGTGAADDSGLPNDRFFAVRPEGSVSTLKIQRTERGDSAVYLCASSLGLANRQETQYFGPGTRLLVL.

The rearrangement uses TRBV5-4 and TRBJ1-3; D uncertain. CDR1 and CDR2 (germline): SGHNT, YYREEE (reference sequence). V gave up 0 bases and J gave up 5 bases, with 9 bases separating them. The CDR3 is made up of 14 amino acids. The CDR3 coding sequence is TGTGCCAGCAGCTTGGCAGGCAGGAGAAACACCATATATTTT. Residues: CASSLAGRRNTIYF.

The CDR3 loop is CASSPQGPGGKLFF. As DNA, the CDR3 is TGTGCCAGTAGTCCCCAGGGGCCGGGGGGAAAACTGTTTTTT. The chain is built from TRBV19 and TRBJ1-4; D perhaps matches TRBD1 (6 bases). Germline CDR1 reads LNHDA; CDR2 reads SQIVND (reference sequence). Trimming took 5 bases from V and 10 from J, leaving 17 bases between them. The CDR3 loop spans 14 amino acids.

This clone has a single count. V gene TRBV5-1 combines with J gene TRBJ2-2; D is possibly TRBD1 (6 bases). V lost 4 bases to trimming and J lost 2 bases, with 24 bases between them. The CDR3 consists of 19 residues. In germline, CDR1 is SGHRS, CDR2 YFSETQ. CDR3 DNA sequence: TGCGCCAGCAGCATACGGGAAGTGCCGGGACACCGTAACACCGGGGAGCTGTTTTTT. The encoded protein is CASSIREVPGHRNTGELFF.

The chain joins TRBV9 to TRBJ2-1; TRBD2 might be the D (6 bases). The CDR3 covers 15 residues. Germline CDR1 reads SGDLS; CDR2 reads YYNGEE. V dropped 0 bases and J dropped 2 bases, with 9 bases sitting between them. The CDR3: CASSVGGEPYNEQFF. CDR3 coding DNA: TGTGCCAGCAGCGTAGGGGGGGAACCCTACAATGAGCAGTTCTTC.

V and J are TRBV27 and TRBJ2-1, with TRBD2 matching over 16 bases. V shed 6 bases and J 9 bases; nucleotides not matched to a gene: 5. The CDR3 is made up of 15 amino acids. Germline-derived CDR1 and CDR2 are MNHEY and SMNVEV (reference sequence). CDR3 amino acids: CASRAGLAGGFEQFF. Here the CDR3 DNA reads TGTGCCAGCAGGGCGGGACTAGCGGGGGGGTTTGAGCAGTTCTTC.

About this clone itself: The junction differs from germline at one of its ends, possibly a read error. This same CDR3 is encoded by further DNA sequences in the sample. The chain is built from TRBV9 and TRBJ2-1; 12 nucleotides agree with TRBD2. The CDR3 spans 15 residues. Per germline, CDR1 SGDLS and CDR2 YYNGEE. The CDR3 is CASSRLAGGNNEQFF. The CDR3 nucleotides are TGTGCCAGCAGCAGGCTAGCGGGGGGGAACAATGAACAGTTCTTC.